This T cell receptor (beta chain) is drawn from a study of blood T cell repertoires in COVID-19. Study background: PBMCs, B-cell-depleted T cells, or T cells provided the cDNA or gDNA that made up the material.

CDR3 size: 14 residues. In germline, CDR1 is MNHEY, CDR2 SVGEGT. The V and J ends lost 5 bases and 3 bases, in that order; junction bases with no gene match: 4. The method was immunoSEQ multiplex PCR; TCRdb's version includes in-frame clones alone and lacks a portion of them. Of about 41,000 clones listed, 70% to 90% are singletons. The sample consisted of peripheral blood. This receptor was taken from a man between 60 and 75 years old with acute or convalescent COVID-19. This chain connects TRBV6-2 or TRBV6-3 to TRBJ1-5; 7 nucleotides agree with TRBD1. The CDR3 DNA reads TGTGCCAGCAGTCCCGACAGGGTCAATCAGCCCCAGCATTTT. It is translated as CASSPDRVNQPQHF.